This is a list of T cell receptor beta chains from one sample in a study of blood T cell repertoires in COVID-19. Profiling relied on immunoSEQ multiplex PCR, and the TCRdb table lists in-frame clones only, not all of them. The table has approximately 46,000 clones, under 90% seen once. The material sequenced was peripheral blood. All receptors come from a woman aged 80 or older with COVID-19, enrolled during active disease. The CDR3 runs from the conserved cysteine through the conserved F or W. The order of the fields is V gene, clone size, D gene, J gene, CDR3 protein, CDR3 DNA. The D gene is left open where the match is weak. Some rows have no size entry. The others give once, few or many, or a class for an expanded clone.

TRBV29-1	-	TRBD2	TRBJ2-1	CSVEDDPNLAGRNNEQFF	TGCAGCGTTGAAGATGACCCTAATTTAGCGGGAAGGAACAATGAGCAGTTCTTC
TRBV19	-	TRBD1	TRBJ1-5	CASTIRGLAWPQHF	TGTGCCAGTACCATCAGGGGGCTAGCCTGGCCCCAGCATTTT
TRBV5-1	-	-	TRBJ2-2	CASSSKGLNTGELFF	TGCGCCAGCAGCTCGAAGGGACTTAACACCGGGGAGCTGTTTTTT
TRBV12-3/TRBV12-4	-	-	TRBJ1-6	CASSLVQDSPLHF	TGTGCCAGCAGTTTAGTACAGGATTCACCCCTCCACTTT
TRBV4-1	-	TRBD2	TRBJ2-4	CASSQDRERGLNF	TGCGCCAGCAGCCAAGATAGGGAGCGGGGGCTTAATTTC
TRBV27	-	TRBD1	TRBJ2-7	CASRAGTGGYEQYF	TGTGCCAGCAGGGCCGGGACAGGGGGCTACGAGCAGTACTTC
TRBV18	few	TRBD2	TRBJ2-7	CASSPEGLALNIDF	TGTGCCAGCTCACCCGAGGGACTAGCCCTTAATATTGACTTC
TRBV10-1	-	-	TRBJ2-1	CASSKRVEQFF	TGCGCCAGCTCCAAGAGGGTTGAGCAGTTCTTC
TRBV3-1/TRBV3-2	-	TRBD2	TRBJ2-2	CASSQDSRLAGGQGTGELFF	TGTGCCAGCAGCCAAGACTCTCGACTAGCGGGGGGTCAGGGGACCGGGGAGCTGTTTTTT
TRBV11-2	-	-	TRBJ1-3	CASSFTSTGNTIYF	TGTGCCAGCAGCTTCACCAGTACTGGAAACACCATATATTTT
TRBV3-1/TRBV3-2	-	TRBD2	TRBJ2-1	CASRKGLAAYNEQFF	TGTGCCAGCAGGAAAGGACTAGCGGCCTACAATGAGCAGTTCTTC
TRBV5-1	-	-	TRBJ2-5	CASTTAVQETQYF	TGCGCCAGCACTACAGCGGTACAAGAGACCCAGTACTTC
TRBV7-2	-	-	TRBJ1-2	CASSSILPGRETYGYTF	TGTGCCAGCAGTAGCATCCTCCCGGGGAGGGAGACCTATGGCTACACCTTC
TRBV6-1	-	TRBD2	TRBJ2-1	CASSASGGLYSYNEQFF	TGTGCCAGCAGTGCTAGCGGGGGCCTATACTCCTACAATGAGCAGTTCTTC
TRBV20-1	-	-	TRBJ2-5	CSALQETQYF	TGCAGTGCCCTCCAGGAGACCCAGTACTTC
TRBV28	-	TRBD2	TRBJ2-6	CASTRGGSSGANVLTF	TGTGCCAGCACCCGGGGGGGTAGCTCTGGGGCCAACGTCCTGACTTTC
TRBV20-1	-	-	TRBJ1-2	CSASDGSFVNYGYTF	TGCAGTGCTAGTGACGGTAGCTTCGTTAACTATGGCTACACCTTC
TRBV2	-	-	TRBJ2-1	CASSEGGNEQFF	TGTGCCAGCAGTGAGGGGGGAAATGAGCAGTTCTTC